The 22 T cell receptor beta chains in this list originate from one sample, sequenced in a study of blood T cell repertoires in COVID-19. The table came from immunoSEQ multiplex PCR; TCRdb's copy has only in-frame clones and leaves some out. This sample yields about 420,000 clones, of which around nine tenths are seen a single time; 0.75% to 0.85% belongs to the top ten. The sequencing input was peripheral blood. Every receptor here comes from a man younger than 30 with COVID-19, enrolled during active disease.

V usage is TRBV27 and J usage is TRBJ2-7; 12 nucleotides agree with TRBD2. J was trimmed by 4 bases and V by 7 bases; bases with no gene match: 8. This CDR3 contains 15 residues. Per germline, CDR1 MNHEY and CDR2 SMNVEV (reference sequence). The DNA of the CDR3 is TGTGCCAGCACGATGACTAGCGGGAGATGGTACGAGCAGTACTTC. Encoded protein: CASTMTSGRWYEQYF.

The chain is built from TRBV7-2 and TRBJ2-6, with TRBD1 identical over 7 bases. The V gene's germline CDR1 is SGHTA and CDR2 FQGNSA. CDR3 length: 13 amino acids. V shed 5 bases and J 9 bases; nucleotides not matched to a gene: 4. DNA for the CDR3: TGTGCCAGCAGCCGGGGACAGAACAACGTCCTGACTTTC. Protein: CASSRGQNNVLTF.

The rearrangement links TRBV5-5 to TRBJ2-2; a possible D gene is TRBD1 (5 bases). Looked up from germline, CDR1 is SGHKS and CDR2 is YYEKEE (reference sequence). The CDR3 extends over 15 amino acids. Trimming cost V 1 base and J 0 bases, with 7 bases left between them. In DNA form, the CDR3 reads TGTGCCAGCAGCTTGCAGGGCGCGAACACCGGGGAGCTGTTTTTT. Translated, it gives CASSLQGANTGELFF.

The gene calls are TRBV3-1 (or the pseudogene TRBV3-2) and TRBJ2-7, with D unclear. The ends were cut back, 2 bases at V and 4 bases at J, with 6 bases in the middle. The CDR3 covers 12 residues. CDR1 LGHDT and CDR2 YNNKEL come from the germline V gene (reference sequence). The chain's CDR3 is CASSQSDYEQYF. CDR3 DNA: TGTGCCAGCAGCCAAAGCGATTACGAGCAGTACTTC.

The chain carries TRBV7-2 and TRBJ1-2; weak D call: TRBD1 (6 bases). V lost 5 bases to trimming and J lost 4 bases, with 17 bases between them. The CDR3 covers 15 residues. Germline CDR1 and CDR2: SGHTA and FQGNSA. The CDR3 reads CASSEYRLDSYGYTF. The CDR3 nucleotides are TGTGCCAGCAGCGAATACCGATTGGACAGCTATGGCTACACCTTC.

This chain links TRBV7-9 with TRBJ2-1, with 14 bases aligning to TRBD2. With 1 base clipped from V and 10 bases from J, the junction kept 3 bases outside the gene matches. The germline V gene encodes CDR1 SEHNR and CDR2 FQNEAQ (reference sequence). CDR3 length: 15 residues. CDR3 coding DNA: TGTGCCAGCAGCTTAGGACTAGCGGGAGGGTTCGAGCAGTTCTTC. Its protein product is CASSLGLAGGFEQFF.

V is TRBV2 and J is TRBJ2-6; 9 nucleotides align to TRBD1. Looked up from germline, CDR1 is SNHLY and CDR2 is FYNNEI. V lost 8 bases and J lost 0; bases outside the gene matches: 14. This CDR3 is built from 19 residues. The DNA for the CDR3 is TGTGCCAGCGATGACGTCCGGACAGGGGCCCGCTCTGGGGCCAACGTCCTGACTTTC. Amino acid sequence: CASDDVRTGARSGANVLTF. The whole variable domain, remainder taken from reference TRBV2 and TRBJ2-6, is EPEVTQTPSHQVTQMGQEVILRCVPISNHLYFYWYRQILGQKVEFLVSFYNNEISEKSEIFDDQFSVERPDGSNFTLKIRSTKLEDSAMYFCASDDVRTGARSGANVLTFGAGSRLTVL.

The CDR3 reads CASRMTSGTSEQYF. DNA of the CDR3: TGCGCCAGCAGGATGACTAGCGGGACATCCGAGCAGTACTTC. The gene calls are TRBV5-1 and TRBJ2-7; 11 bases are shared with TRBD2. Germline lookup yields CDR1 SGHRS and CDR2 YFSETQ. This CDR3 has 14 amino acids. Trimming at V came to 5 bases and at J to 6 bases, leaving 7 bases not matched to a gene.

V is TRBV18 and J is TRBJ2-6; D is undetermined. The CDR3 covers 15 residues. Germline V gene data show CDR1 as KGHSH and CDR2 as LQKENI. The V end lost 2 bases, the J end lost 1 base, and 6 bases lay between the germline ends. CDR3 DNA: TGTGCCAGCTCACCAACTTTATCTGGGGCCAACGTCCTGACTTTC. Its translation: CASSPTLSGANVLTF.

This clone is a singleton in its sample. The rearrangement joins TRBV12-3 or TRBV12-4 to TRBJ2-3; D may be TRBD1 (5 bases). Deletions cut 6 bases from V and 6 bases from J, with 10 bases between. This CDR3 is 12 amino acids long. CDR3 region: CASRRTSDTQYF. CDR3 coding DNA: TGTGCCAGCAGACGGACATCCGATACGCAGTATTTT.

The rearrangement joins TRBV10-1 to TRBJ2-7; no reliable D call. Germline V gene data show CDR1 as WNHNN and CDR2 as SYGVQD (reference sequence). This CDR3 has 14 residues. V lost 3 bases and J lost 2, with 11 bases in between. This chain's CDR3 is CASSESNEPYEQYF. In DNA, the CDR3 is TGCGCCAGCAGTGAATCTAACGAGCCCTACGAGCAGTACTTC.

The gene calls are TRBV30 and TRBJ1-5; D is perhaps TRBD1 (5 bases). Germline loops: CDR1 GTSNPN, CDR2 SVGIG (reference sequence). Trimming cost V 2 bases and J 6 bases, with 11 bases left between them. The CDR3 totals 13 residues. The CDR3 coding sequence is TGTGCCTGGAGTACCCGGACACTTCAGCCCCAGCATTTT. It translates to CAWSTRTLQPQHF.

The gene calls are TRBV30 and TRBJ2-2; D remains unclear. CDR1 GTSNPN and CDR2 SVGIG come from the germline V gene (reference sequence). V shed 4 bases and J shed 8 bases, with 8 bases lying between them. CDR3 size: 11 residues. In nucleotides, the CDR3 is TGTGCCTGGACCCCAGCGGGGGAGCTGTTTTTT. Translated, it gives CAWTPAGELFF.

The chain is built from TRBV18 and TRBJ1-1; 8 bases line up with TRBD1. Germline CDR1 and CDR2: KGHSH and LQKENI. The V gene end was trimmed by 3 bases and the J gene end by 5 bases; junction bases not matched to a gene: 5. This CDR3 is 14 amino acids long. The CDR3 coding sequence is TGTGCCAGCTCACCGTGGACAGGGAGGACTGAAGCTTTCTTT. It specifies CASSPWTGRTEAFF. The variable domain in full, with the rest retrieved from reference TRBV18 and TRBJ1-1, is NAGVMQNPRHLVRRRGQEARLRCSPMKGHSHVYWYRQLPEEGLKFMVYLQKENIIDESGMPKERFSAEFPKEGPSILRIQQVVRGDSAAYFCASSPWTGRTEAFFGQGTRLTVV.

The V and J genes are TRBV5-1 and TRBJ2-1, with 8 positions matching TRBD1. Looked up from germline, CDR1 is SGHRS and CDR2 is YFSETQ. The CDR3 length is 14 residues. V trimming: 4 bases; J trimming: 3 bases; junction bases outside the gene matches: 3. CDR3 bases: TGCGCCAGCAGCCAGGGACAGGACTACAATGAGCAGTTCTTC. Translating gives CASSQGQDYNEQFF. Full variable domain (remainder filled in from reference TRBV5-1 and TRBJ2-1): KAGVTQTPRYLIKTRGQQVTLSCSPISGHRSVSWYQQTPGQGLQFLFEYFSETQRNKGNFPGRFSGRQFSNSRSEMNVSTLELGDSALYLCASSQGQDYNEQFFGPGTRLTVL.

The chain employs TRBV7-3 and TRBJ2-1, with a tentative D call TRBD2 (6 bases). Trimming pared 5 bases from V and 0 bases from J, leaving 14 bases between. CDR1 is SGHTA, CDR2 FQGTGA, per germline. CDR3 length: 16 amino acids. CDR3: CASSQPGLSSYNEQFF. The CDR3 bases are TGTGCCAGCAGCCAGCCGGGACTCAGCTCCTACAATGAGCAGTTCTTC.

The chain has TRBV10-1 and TRBJ2-1, with D perhaps TRBD1 (6 bases). CDR3 length equals 14 residues. Germline V gene data show CDR1 as WNHNN and CDR2 as SYGVQD (reference sequence). V lost 4 bases and J 10 bases, leaving 17 bases between the germline ends. The CDR3 sequence: CASSGLDSLGEQFF. The CDR3 region has the DNA TGCGCCAGCAGTGGACTGGACAGTTTAGGCGAGCAGTTCTTC.

This chain connects TRBV19 to TRBJ2-2, with TRBD2 matching 9 bases. This CDR3 region has 15 residues. Germline lookup yields CDR1 LNHDA and CDR2 SQIVND (reference sequence). Trimming removed 7 bases from V and 4 bases from J; junction bases left unmatched: 7. DNA of the CDR3: TGTGCCAGTAATGCGGCGGGAGGGCGCACCGGGGAGCTGTTTTTT. This translates into CASNAAGGRTGELFF.

The chain links TRBV27 to TRBJ2-7; D remains ambiguous. The ends were cut back, 6 bases at V and 3 bases at J, with 18 bases in the middle. CDR1 and CDR2 (germline): MNHEY, SMNVEV (reference sequence). This CDR3 has 15 residues. For the CDR3, the DNA is TGTGCCAGCAGCAGATCCGGCGGCAGCAACTACGAGCAGTACTTC. Its translation: CASSRSGGSNYEQYF.

There are a few counts of this clone. V gene TRBV5-4 combines with J gene TRBJ2-7, with 7 bases matching TRBD2. After removal of 2 bases from V and 11 bases from J, the junction contained 4 bases not matched to a gene. In germline, CDR1 is SGHNT, CDR2 YYREEE (reference sequence). The CDR3 is 11 residues long. CDR3 sequence: CASSLRTREYF. The CDR3 nucleotides read TGTGCCAGCAGCTTAAGGACTAGAGAGTACTTC.

The chain couples TRBV5-5 to TRBJ2-4, with 8 bases aligning to TRBD2. CDR3 length equals 17 residues. The junction had 7 bases not matched to a gene; V was cut back by 2 bases and J by 0 bases. Per germline, CDR1 SGHKS and CDR2 YYEKEE (reference sequence). CDR3 amino acids: CASSFTPSGLAKNIQYF. CDR3 bases: TGTGCCAGCAGCTTTACTCCTAGCGGGTTAGCCAAAAACATTCAGTACTTC.

This chain links TRBV5-4 with TRBJ1-2; the match to TRBD1 covers 7 bases. Germline assignment: CDR1 SGHNT and CDR2 YYREEE (reference sequence). V trimming: 2 bases; J trimming: 2 bases; junction bases outside the gene matches: 6. The CDR3 runs to 15 residues. In DNA, the CDR3 is TGTGCCAGCAGCTTCCGGGACAGTGGAAACTATGGCTACACCTTC. It encodes CASSFRDSGNYGYTF. The whole variable domain, remainder taken from reference TRBV5-4 and TRBJ1-2, is ETGVTQSPTHLIKTRGQQVTLRCSSQSGHNTVSWYQQALGQGPQFIFQYYREEENGRGNFPPRFSGLQFPNYSSELNVNALELDDSALYLCASSFRDSGNYGYTFGSGTRLTVV.